This TCR beta chain is from a study of neurological immune-mediated disorders (dated by TCRdb to between 2017 and 2020). Context from the whole study: Among the approximately 34 multiple sclerosis patients, relapsing-remitting MS accounted for 31 and secondary progressive MS accounted for 3. Using UMI-based sequencing, the study compared peripheral blood TCR-beta repertoires from patients with HTLV-I-associated myelopathy (HAM/TSP), patients with multiple sclerosis, and healthy controls. Alongside PBMC samples, the set of about 100 TCR-beta libraries contained longitudinal samples, technical triplicates, and paired CD4+ and CD8+ T-cell subsets that had been sorted. Of the approximately 68 subjects in the cohort, about 14 were HAM/TSP patients, some 34 were multiple sclerosis patients, and about 20 were healthy controls.

Results and caveats for the whole study, not just this receptor: In phylogenetic analysis, the repertoires of 18 of 34 MS patients grouped into a cluster of related CDR3 sequences, which suggests a possible signature at the repertoire level. No identical CDR3 amino acid sequences were found to be shared among expanded clones across subjects, suggesting that TCR-beta repertoires were private in all groups. No clinical or MRI features were associated with the MS cluster, and the authors said that larger cohorts are needed. TCR clonal expansion was greatest in HAM/TSP patients and smallest in MS patients, who ranked below even healthy controls.

cDNA was synthesized by template-switch 5'RACE using a primer with a 10-nucleotide random unique molecular identifier that tagged each TCR transcript. Every sequencing run covered 15-18 subjects and yielded more than 160 million TCR-beta sequences. Total RNA was extracted with the RNeasy kit. The KAPA Real-time Library Amplification kit was used to amplify TCR-beta VDJ regions with primers for the TCR constant region and the 5'RACE anchor. A first PCR added sample indexes and Illumina adaptors, and a second PCR then raised library yield. The roughly 650 bp TCR product was size-selected on a 2% E-gel SizeSelection system after Ampure bead purification. Library quality was checked on a Bioanalyzer, concentration was measured with Qubit, and libraries were quantified with the Kapa Library Quantification kit before pooling. Libraries were sequenced paired-end 2 x 150 bp on an Illumina HiSeq 2500. To increase sequence diversity, about 25-31% phiX was spiked into each library pool. In the paper's pipeline: Quality-filtered reads were processed with the UMI-based MiGEC pipeline, and over 85% of raw TCR sequences were removed by the MiGEC pipeline during error correction. IMGT germline references were used for alignment of VDJ genes, and clonotypes were defined by a unique CDR3 amino acid sequence together with V-J genes. VDJtools evaluated clonal expansion, Shannon diversity and CDR3 relatedness (CalcPairwiseDistances, ClusterSamples); CLCbio workbench built phylogenetic trees. Using coefficient-of-variation modelling across technical triplicates, the study counted a clone as expanded if it had at least 8 unique UMIs. TCRdb ran its own pipeline on the public reads, namely fastp trimming at Q25 and MiXCR clone calling, and kept in-frame beta chains. Rows merge per CDR3 protein into single entries with the most common DNA and genes. The V and J calls come from TCRdb's annotation, not from the publication. The sample table lists tens of thousands of distinct CDR3 sequences, around 5% of them with a count of one. The ten largest clones add up to around 7% of the sample.

For unsorted PBMC libraries, 2 million PBMCs were used after storage in RNAlater at -80 degrees C until RNA extraction. Multiple sclerosis patients were enrolled in a US clinical protocol evaluating disease progression by magnetic resonance imaging. Peripheral blood was subjected to Ficoll-Hypaque density gradient centrifugation to isolate PBMCs, which were then cryopreserved in liquid nitrogen. This clonotype was observed at least ten times. Its antigen target is currently unknown. No per-base quality is available; no much larger clone lies one base away. From V the trimming removes 6 bases and from J it removes 5 bases, while the gene matches leave 9 bases of the junction unaccounted for. The CDR3 starts with the cysteine, ends with the phenylalanine, and has 14 residues. CDR3 DNA is the only sequence kept; it has 42 bases, read in frame from the first base. The germline V gene yields SQVTM for CDR1 and ANQGSEA for CDR2.

The TCR sequence derives from a man between 18 and 35 years old with multiple sclerosis. Sequenced input: PBMCs. The V and J genes are TRBV29-1 and TRBJ2-7; TRBD2 aligns with 11 central bases. Read as DNA, the sequence is TGCAGCGTGGAACTAGCGGGAGTATGGAACGAGCAGTACTTC. Translation gives CSVELAGVWNEQYF.